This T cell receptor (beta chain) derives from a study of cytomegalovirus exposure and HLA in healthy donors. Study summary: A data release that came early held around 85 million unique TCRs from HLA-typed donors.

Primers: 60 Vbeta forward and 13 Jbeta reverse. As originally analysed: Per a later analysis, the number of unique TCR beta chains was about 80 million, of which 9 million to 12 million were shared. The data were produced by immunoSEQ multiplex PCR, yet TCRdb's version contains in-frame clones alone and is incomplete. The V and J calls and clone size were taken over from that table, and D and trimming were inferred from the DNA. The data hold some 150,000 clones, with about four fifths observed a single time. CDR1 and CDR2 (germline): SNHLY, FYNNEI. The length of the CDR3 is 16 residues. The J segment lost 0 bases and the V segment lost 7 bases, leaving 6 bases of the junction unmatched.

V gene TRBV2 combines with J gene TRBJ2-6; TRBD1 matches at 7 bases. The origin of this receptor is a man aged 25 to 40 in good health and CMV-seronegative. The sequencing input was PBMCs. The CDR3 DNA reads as TGTGCCAGCATCCGGGACAGCACCTCTGGGGCCAACGTCCTGACTTTC. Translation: CASIRDSTSGANVLTF.